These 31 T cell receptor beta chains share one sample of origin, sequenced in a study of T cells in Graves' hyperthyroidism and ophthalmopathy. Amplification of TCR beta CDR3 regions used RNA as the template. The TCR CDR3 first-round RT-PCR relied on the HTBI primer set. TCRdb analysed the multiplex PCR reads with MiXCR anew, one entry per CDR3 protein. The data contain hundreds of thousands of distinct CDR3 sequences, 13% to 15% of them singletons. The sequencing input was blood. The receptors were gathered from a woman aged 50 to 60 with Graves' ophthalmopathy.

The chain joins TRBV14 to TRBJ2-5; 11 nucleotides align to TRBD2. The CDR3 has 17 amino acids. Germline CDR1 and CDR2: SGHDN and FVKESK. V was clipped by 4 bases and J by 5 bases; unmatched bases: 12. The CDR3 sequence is CASSRLAGGGGRETQYF. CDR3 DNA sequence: TGTGCCAGCAGCCGTCTAGCGGGAGGAGGGGGCCGTGAGACCCAGTACTTC.

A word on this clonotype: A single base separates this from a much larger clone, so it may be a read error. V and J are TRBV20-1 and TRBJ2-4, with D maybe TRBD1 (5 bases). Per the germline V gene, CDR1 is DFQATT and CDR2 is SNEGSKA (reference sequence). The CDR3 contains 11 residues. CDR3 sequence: CRTDGSNIQYF. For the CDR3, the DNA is TGCAGGACAGACGGGTCAAACATTCAGTACTTC.

The CDR3 DNA sequence: TGTGCCAGAATTCAGGGTCCCGAGCAGTACTTC. Its protein is CARIQGPEQYF. The V and J genes are TRBV6-2 or TRBV6-3 and TRBJ2-7; TRBD1 might be the D (5 bases). Trimming removed 9 bases at V and 6 bases at J, with 12 bases between. CDR1 is MNHEY and CDR2 is SVGEGT in the germline V gene. The CDR3 is 11 residues long.

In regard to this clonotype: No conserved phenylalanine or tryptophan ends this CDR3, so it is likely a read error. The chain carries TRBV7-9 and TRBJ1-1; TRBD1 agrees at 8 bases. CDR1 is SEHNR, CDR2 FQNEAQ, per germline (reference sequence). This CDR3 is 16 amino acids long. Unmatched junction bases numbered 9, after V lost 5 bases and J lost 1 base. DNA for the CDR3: TGTGCCAGCAGCCGAAGACAGGGGATTGGGAACACTGAAGCTTTCTCT. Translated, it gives CASSRRQGIGNTEAFS.

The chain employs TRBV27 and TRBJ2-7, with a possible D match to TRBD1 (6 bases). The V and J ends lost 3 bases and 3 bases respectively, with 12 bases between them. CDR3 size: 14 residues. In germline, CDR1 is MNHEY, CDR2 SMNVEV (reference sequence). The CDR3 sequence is CASSFSTGNYEQYF. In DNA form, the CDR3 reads TGTGCCAGCAGTTTCTCGACAGGAAACTACGAGCAGTACTTC.

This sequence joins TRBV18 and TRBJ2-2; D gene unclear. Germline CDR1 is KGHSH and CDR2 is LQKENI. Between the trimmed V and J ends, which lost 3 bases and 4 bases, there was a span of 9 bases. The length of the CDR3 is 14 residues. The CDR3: CASSPLGSTGELFF. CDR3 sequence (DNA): TGTGCCAGCTCACCCCTGGGCAGCACCGGGGAGCTGTTTTTT. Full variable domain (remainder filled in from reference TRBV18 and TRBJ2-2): NAGVMQNPRHLVRRRGQEARLRCSPMKGHSHVYWYRQLPEEGLKFMVYLQKENIIDESGMPKERFSAEFPKEGPSILRIQQVVRGDSAAYFCASSPLGSTGELFFGEGSRLTVL.

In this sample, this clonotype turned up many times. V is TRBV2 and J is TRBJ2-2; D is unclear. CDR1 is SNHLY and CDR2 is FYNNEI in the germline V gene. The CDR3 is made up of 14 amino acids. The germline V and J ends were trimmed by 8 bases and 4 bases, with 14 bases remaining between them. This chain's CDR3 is CASGPLRSTGELFF. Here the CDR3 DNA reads TGTGCCAGCGGGCCGTTAAGGTCCACCGGGGAGCTGTTTTTT.

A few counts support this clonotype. DNA for the CDR3: TGTGCCAGCAGTCAAGGGACAGTCCAAGAGACCCAGTACTTC. It encodes CASSQGTVQETQYF. The gene calls are TRBV6-1 and TRBJ2-5; 7 nucleotides agree with TRBD1. This CDR3 has 14 residues. The V gene end was trimmed by 5 bases and the J gene end by 1 base; junction bases not matched to a gene: 4. Germline assignment: CDR1 MNHNS and CDR2 SASEGT.

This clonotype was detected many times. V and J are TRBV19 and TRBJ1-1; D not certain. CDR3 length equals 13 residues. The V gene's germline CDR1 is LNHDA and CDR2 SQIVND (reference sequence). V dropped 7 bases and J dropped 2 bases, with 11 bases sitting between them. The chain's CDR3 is CASKEQLNTEAFF. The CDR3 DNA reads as TGTGCCAGTAAAGAGCAGCTAAACACTGAAGCTTTCTTT.

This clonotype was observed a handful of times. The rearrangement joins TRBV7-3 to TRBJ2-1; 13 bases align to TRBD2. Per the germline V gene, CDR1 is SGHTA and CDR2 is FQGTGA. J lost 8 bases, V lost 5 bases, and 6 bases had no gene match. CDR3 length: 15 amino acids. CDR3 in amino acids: CASSQTSGRVHEQFF. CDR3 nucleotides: TGTGCCAGCAGCCAAACTAGCGGGAGGGTCCATGAGCAGTTCTTC.

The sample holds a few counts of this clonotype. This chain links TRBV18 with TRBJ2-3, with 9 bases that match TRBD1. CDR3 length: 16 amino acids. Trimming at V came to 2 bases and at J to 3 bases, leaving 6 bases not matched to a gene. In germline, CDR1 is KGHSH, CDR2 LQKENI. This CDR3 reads CASSPSRQGGTDTQYF. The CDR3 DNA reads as TGTGCCAGCTCACCATCGAGACAGGGGGGTACAGATACGCAGTATTTT. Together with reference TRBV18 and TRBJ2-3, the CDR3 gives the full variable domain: NAGVMQNPRHLVRRRGQEARLRCSPMKGHSHVYWYRQLPEEGLKFMVYLQKENIIDESGMPKERFSAEFPKEGPSILRIQQVVRGDSAAYFCASSPSRQGGTDTQYFGPGTRLTVL.

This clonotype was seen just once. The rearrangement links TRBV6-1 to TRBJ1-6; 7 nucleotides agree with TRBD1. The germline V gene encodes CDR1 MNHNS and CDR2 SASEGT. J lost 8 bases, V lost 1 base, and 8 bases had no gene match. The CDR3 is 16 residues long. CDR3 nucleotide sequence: TGTGCCAGCAGTGAAGGACCGACCGGGACAGATTCACCCCTCCACTTT. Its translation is CASSEGPTGTDSPLHF.

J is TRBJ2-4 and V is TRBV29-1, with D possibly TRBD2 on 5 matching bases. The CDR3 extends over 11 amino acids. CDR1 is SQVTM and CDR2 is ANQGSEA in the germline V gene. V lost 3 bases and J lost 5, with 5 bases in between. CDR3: CSVDGENIQYF. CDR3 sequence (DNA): TGCAGCGTTGACGGGGAAAACATTCAGTACTTC. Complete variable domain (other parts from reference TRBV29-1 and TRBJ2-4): SAVISQKPSRDICQRGTSLTIQCQVDSQVTMMFWYRQQPGQSLTLIATANQGSEATYESGFVIDKFPISRPNLTFSTLTVSNMSPEDSSIYLCSVDGENIQYFGAGTRLSVL.

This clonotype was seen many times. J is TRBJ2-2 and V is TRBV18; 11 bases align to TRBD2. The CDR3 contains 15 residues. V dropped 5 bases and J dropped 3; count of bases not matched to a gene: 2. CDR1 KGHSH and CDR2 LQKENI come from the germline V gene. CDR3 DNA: TGTGCCAGCTCAACTAGCGGGAGTGACACCGGGGAGCTGTTTTTT. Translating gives CASSTSGSDTGELFF. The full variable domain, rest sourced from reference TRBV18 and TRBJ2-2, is NAGVMQNPRHLVRRRGQEARLRCSPMKGHSHVYWYRQLPEEGLKFMVYLQKENIIDESGMPKERFSAEFPKEGPSILRIQQVVRGDSAAYFCASSTSGSDTGELFFGEGSRLTVL.

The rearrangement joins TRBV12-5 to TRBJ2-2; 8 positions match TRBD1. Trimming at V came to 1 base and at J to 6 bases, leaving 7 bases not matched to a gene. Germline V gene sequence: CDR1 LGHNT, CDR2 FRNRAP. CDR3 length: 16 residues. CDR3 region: CASGLADREVPGELFF. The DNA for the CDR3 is TGTGCTAGTGGTTTGGCGGACAGGGAGGTTCCCGGGGAGCTGTTTTTT. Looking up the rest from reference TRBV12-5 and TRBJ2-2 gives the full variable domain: DARVTQTPRHKVTEMGQEVTMRCQPILGHNTVFWYRQTMMQGLELLAYFRNRAPLDDSGMPKDRFSAEMPDATLATLKIQPSEPRDSAVYFCASGLADREVPGELFFGEGSRLTVL.

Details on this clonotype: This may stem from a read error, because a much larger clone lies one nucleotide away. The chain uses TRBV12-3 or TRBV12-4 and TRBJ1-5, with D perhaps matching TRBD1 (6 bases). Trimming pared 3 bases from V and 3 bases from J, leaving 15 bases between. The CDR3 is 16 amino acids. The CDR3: CASSLHFGQSNQPQHF. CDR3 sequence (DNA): TGTGCCAGCAGTTTGCATTTCGGACAGTCCAATCAGCCCCAGCATTTT.

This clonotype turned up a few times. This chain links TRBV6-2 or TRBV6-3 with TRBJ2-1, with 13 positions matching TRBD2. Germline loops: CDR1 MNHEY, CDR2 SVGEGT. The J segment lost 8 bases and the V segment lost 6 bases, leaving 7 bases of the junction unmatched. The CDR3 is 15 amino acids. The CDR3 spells CASSLGTSGIHEQFF. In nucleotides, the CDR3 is TGTGCCAGCAGCCTCGGGACTAGCGGGATTCATGAGCAGTTCTTC.

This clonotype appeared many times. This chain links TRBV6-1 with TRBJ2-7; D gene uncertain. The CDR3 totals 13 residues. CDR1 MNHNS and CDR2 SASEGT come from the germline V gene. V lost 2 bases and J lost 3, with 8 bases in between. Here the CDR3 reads CASSENQLYEQYF. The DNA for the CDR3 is TGTGCCAGCAGTGAAAATCAGCTCTACGAGCAGTACTTC.

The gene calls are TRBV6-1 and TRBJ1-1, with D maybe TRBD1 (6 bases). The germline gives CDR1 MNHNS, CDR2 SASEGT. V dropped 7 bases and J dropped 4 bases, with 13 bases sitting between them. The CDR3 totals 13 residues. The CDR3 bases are TGTGCCAGCATAGTAGGGGGGAGCACTGAAGCTTTCTTT. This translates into CASIVGGSTEAFF.

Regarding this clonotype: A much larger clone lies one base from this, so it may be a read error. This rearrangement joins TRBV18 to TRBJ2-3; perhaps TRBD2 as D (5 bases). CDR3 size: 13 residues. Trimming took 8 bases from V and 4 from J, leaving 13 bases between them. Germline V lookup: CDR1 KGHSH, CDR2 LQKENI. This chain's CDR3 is CASPPASSDTQYF. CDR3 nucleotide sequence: TGTGCCAGCCCCCCCGCTAGCTCAGATACGCAGTATTTT.

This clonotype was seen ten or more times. This CDR3 is CASSPTGGQETQYF. CDR3 sequence (DNA): TGTGCCAGCAGCCCCACAGGGGGACAAGAGACCCAGTACTTC. The genes are TRBV11-2 and TRBJ2-5; 8 nucleotides agree with TRBD1. Looked up from germline, CDR1 is SGHAT and CDR2 is FQNNGV. The CDR3 is 14 residues long. V dropped 5 bases and J dropped 2; count of bases not matched to a gene: 4.

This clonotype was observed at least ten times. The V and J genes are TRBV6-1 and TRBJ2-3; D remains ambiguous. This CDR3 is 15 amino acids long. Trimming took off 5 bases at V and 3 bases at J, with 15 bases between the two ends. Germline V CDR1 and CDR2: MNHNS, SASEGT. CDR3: CASSPFVFRTDTQYF. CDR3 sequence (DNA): TGTGCCAGCAGTCCCTTCGTTTTTCGAACAGATACGCAGTATTTT.

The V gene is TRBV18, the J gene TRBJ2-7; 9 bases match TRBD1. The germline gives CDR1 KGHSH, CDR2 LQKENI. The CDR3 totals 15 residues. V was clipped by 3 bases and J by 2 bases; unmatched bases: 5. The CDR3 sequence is CASSPAGTGTYEQYF. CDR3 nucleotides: TGTGCCAGCTCACCTGCGGGGACAGGGACCTACGAGCAGTACTTC. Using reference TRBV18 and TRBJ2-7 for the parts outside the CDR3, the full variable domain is NAGVMQNPRHLVRRRGQEARLRCSPMKGHSHVYWYRQLPEEGLKFMVYLQKENIIDESGMPKERFSAEFPKEGPSILRIQQVVRGDSAAYFCASSPAGTGTYEQYFGPGTRLTVT.

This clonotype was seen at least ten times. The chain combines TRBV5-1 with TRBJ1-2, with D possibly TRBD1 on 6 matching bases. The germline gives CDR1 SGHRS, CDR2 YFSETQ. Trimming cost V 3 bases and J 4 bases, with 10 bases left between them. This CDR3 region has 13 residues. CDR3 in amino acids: CASSSQGGYGYTF. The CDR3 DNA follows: TGCGCCAGCAGCTCACAGGGTGGCTATGGCTACACCTTC.

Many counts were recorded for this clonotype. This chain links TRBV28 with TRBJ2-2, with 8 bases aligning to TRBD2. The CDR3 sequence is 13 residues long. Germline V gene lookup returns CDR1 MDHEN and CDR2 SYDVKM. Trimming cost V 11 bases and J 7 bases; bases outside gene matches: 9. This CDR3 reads CAAREGVNGELFF. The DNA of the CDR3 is TGTGCCGCACGGGAGGGAGTTAACGGGGAGCTGTTTTTT.

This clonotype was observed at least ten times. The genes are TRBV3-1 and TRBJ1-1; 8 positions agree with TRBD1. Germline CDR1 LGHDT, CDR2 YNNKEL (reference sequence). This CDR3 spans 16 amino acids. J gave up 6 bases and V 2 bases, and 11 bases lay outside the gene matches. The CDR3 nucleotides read TGTGCCAGCAGCCAACAATTATGGACAGGGCCGCCTGAAGCTTTCTTT. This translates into CASSQQLWTGPPEAFF.

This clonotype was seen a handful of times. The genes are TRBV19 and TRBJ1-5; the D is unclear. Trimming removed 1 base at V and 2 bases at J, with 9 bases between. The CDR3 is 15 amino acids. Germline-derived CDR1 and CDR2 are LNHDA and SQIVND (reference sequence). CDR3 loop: CASSIGGLGNQPQHF. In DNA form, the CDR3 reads TGTGCCAGTAGTATAGGGGGTTTAGGCAATCAGCCCCAGCATTTT. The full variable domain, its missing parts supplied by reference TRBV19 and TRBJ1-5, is DGGITQSPKYLFRKEGQNVTLSCEQNLNHDAMYWYRQDPGQGLRLIYYSQIVNDFQKGDIAEGYSVSREKKESFPLTVTSAQKNPTAFYLCASSIGGLGNQPQHFGDGTRLSIL.

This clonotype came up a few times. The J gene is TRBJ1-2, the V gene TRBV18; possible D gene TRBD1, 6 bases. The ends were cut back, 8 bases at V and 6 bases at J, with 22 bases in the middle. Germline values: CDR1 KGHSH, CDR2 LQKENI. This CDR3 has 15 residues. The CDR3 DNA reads TGTGCCAGCACTTTGGGGGGCCCGGAGGGCGATGGCTACACCTTC. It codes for CASTLGGPEGDGYTF.

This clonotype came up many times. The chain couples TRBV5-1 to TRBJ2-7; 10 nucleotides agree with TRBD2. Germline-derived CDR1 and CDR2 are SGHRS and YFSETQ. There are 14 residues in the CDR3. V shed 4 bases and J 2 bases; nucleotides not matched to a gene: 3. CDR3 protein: CASSPTSGTYEQYF. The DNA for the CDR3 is TGCGCCAGCAGCCCCACTAGCGGGACCTACGAGCAGTACTTC.

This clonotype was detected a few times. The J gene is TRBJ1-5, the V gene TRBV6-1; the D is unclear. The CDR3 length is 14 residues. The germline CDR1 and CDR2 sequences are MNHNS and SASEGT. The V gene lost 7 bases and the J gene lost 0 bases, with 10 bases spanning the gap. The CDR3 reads CASKTDYSNQPQHF. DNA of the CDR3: TGTGCCAGCAAAACAGATTATAGCAATCAGCCCCAGCATTTT.

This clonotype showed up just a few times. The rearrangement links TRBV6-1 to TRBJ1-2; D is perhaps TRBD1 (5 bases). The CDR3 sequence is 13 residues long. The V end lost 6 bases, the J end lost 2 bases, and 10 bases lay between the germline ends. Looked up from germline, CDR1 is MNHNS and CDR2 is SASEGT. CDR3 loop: CASSHGANYGYTF. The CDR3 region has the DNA TGTGCCAGCAGCCATGGGGCGAACTATGGCTACACCTTC.